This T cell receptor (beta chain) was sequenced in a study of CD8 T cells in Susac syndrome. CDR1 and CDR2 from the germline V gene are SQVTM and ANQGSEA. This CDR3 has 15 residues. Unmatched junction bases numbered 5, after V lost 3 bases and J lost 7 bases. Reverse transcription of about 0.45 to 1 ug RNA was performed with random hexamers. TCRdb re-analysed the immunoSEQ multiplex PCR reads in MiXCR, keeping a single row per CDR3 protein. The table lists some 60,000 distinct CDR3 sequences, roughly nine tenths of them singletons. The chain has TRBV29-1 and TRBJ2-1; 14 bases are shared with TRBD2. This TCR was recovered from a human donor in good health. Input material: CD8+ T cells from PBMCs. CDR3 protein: CSVEGTSGGSNEQFF. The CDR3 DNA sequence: TGCAGCGTTGAGGGGACTAGCGGGGGCTCGAATGAGCAGTTCTTC.